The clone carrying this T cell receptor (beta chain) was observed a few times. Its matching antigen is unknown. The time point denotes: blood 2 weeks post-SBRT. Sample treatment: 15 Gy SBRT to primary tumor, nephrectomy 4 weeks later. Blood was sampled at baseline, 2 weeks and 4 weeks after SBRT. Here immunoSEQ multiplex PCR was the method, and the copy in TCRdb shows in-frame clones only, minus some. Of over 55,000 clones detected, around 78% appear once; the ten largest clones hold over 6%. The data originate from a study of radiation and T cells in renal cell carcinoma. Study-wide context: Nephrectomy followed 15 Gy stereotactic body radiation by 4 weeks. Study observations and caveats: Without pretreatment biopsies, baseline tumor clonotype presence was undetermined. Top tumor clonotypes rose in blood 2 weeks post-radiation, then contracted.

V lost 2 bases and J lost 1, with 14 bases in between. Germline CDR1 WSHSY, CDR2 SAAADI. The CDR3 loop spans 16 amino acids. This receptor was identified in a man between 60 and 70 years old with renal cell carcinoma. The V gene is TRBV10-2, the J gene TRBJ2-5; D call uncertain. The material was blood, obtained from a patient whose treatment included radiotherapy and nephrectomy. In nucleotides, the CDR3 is TGCGCCAGCAGTGAGGCGACTGCTACCCGCCAAGAGACCCAGTACTTC. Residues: CASSEATATRQETQYF.